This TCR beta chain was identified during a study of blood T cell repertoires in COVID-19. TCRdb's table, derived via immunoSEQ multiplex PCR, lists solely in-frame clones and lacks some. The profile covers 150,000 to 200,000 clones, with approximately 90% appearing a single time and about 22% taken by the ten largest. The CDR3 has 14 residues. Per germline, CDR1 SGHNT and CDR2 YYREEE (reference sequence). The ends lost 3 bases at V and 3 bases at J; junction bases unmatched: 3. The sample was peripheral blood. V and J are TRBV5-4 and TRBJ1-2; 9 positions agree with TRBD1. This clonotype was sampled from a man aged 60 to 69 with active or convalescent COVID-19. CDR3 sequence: CASSSQGADYGYTF. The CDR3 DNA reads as TGTGCCAGCAGCTCACAGGGGGCTGACTATGGCTACACCTTC.